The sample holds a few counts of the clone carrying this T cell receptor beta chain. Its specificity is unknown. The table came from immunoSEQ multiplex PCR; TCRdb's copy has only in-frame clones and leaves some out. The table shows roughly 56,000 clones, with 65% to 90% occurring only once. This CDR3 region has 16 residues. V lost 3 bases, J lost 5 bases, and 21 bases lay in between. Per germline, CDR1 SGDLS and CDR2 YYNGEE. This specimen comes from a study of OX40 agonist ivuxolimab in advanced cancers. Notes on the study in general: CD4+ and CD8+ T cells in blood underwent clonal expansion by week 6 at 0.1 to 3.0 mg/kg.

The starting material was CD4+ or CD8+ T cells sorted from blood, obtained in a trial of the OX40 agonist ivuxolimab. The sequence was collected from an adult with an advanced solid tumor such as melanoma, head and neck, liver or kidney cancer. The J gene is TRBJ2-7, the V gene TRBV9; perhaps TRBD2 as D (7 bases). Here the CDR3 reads CASSATGTTGYHEQYF. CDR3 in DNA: TGTGCCAGCAGCGCCACCGGGACTACAGGGTACCACGAGCAGTACTTC. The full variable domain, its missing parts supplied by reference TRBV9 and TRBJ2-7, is DSGVTQTPKHLITATGQRVTLRCSPRSGDLSVYWYQQSLDQGLQFLIQYYNGEERAKGNILERFSAQQFPDLHSELNLSSLELGDSALYFCASSATGTTGYHEQYFGPGTRLTVT.